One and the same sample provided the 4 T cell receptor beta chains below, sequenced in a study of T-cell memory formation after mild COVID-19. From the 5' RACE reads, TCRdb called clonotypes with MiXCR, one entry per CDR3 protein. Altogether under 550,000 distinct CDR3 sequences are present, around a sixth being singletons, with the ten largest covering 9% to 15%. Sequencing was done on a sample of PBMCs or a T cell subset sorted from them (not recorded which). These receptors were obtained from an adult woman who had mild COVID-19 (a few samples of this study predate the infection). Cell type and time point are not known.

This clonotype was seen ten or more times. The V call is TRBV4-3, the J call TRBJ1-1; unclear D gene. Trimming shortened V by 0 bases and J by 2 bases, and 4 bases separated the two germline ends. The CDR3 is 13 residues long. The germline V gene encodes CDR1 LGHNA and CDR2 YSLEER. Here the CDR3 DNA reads TGCGCCAGCAGCCAAGATCTTAACACTGAAGCTTTCTTT. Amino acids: CASSQDLNTEAFF.

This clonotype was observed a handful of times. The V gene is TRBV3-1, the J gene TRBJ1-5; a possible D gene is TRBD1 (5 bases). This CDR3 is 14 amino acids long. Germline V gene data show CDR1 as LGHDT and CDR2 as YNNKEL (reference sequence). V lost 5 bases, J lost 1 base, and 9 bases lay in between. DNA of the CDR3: TGTGCCAGCAGCGACGGACACAGCAATCAGCCCCAGCATTTT. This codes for CASSDGHSNQPQHF.

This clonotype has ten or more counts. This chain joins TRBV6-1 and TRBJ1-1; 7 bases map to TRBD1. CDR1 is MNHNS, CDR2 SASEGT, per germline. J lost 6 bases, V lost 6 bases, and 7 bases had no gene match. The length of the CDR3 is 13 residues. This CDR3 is CASREQGRAEAFF. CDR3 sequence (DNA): TGTGCCAGCAGGGAACAGGGGCGCGCTGAAGCTTTCTTT.

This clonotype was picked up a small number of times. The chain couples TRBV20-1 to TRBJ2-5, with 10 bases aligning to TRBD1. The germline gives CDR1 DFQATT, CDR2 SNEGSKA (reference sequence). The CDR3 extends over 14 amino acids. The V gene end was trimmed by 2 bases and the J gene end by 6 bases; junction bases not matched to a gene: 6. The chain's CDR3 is CSARTTGGKKTQYF. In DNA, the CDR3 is TGCAGTGCTAGAACGACAGGGGGCAAGAAGACCCAGTACTTC.